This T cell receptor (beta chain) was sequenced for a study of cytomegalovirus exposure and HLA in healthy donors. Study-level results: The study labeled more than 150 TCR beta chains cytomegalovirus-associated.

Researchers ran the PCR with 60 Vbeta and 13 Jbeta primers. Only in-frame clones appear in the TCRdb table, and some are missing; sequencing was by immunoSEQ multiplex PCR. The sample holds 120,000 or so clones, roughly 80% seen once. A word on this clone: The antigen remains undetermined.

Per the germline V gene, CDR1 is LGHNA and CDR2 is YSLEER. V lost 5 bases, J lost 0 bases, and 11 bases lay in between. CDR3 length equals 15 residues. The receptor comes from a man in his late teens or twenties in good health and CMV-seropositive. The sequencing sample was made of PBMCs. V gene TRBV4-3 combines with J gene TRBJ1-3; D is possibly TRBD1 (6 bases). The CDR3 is CASSLDRRSGNTIYF. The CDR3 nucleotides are TGCGCCAGCAGCTTGGACAGACGCTCTGGAAACACCATATATTTT.